One T cell receptor (beta chain) is described in this entry. This record comes from a study of T cell responses to AZD1222 COVID-19 vaccine. The CDR3 consists of 14 residues. Trimming pared 4 bases from V and 0 bases from J, leaving 10 bases between. The germline CDR1 and CDR2 sequences are LNHDA and SQIVND (reference sequence). This table comes from immunoSEQ multiplex PCR, and its TCRdb copy is limited to in-frame clones, with some not included. This table has about 150,000 clones, just under 95% appearing once. This TCR derives from an adult in good health. The source material was peripheral blood, sampled on day 0 of AZD1222 vaccination. The chain has TRBV19 and TRBJ2-7; D not certain. CDR3 nucleotide sequence: TGTGCCAGTAGTAAAGGCGGTAGCTCCTACGAGCAGTACTTC. Its translation: CASSKGGSSYEQYF.